What follows are 31 T cell receptor beta chains derived from one specimen sequenced in a study of breast tumors, draining lymph nodes, adjacent tissues. One entry per CDR3 protein results from TCRdb running MiXCR on the multiplex PCR reads. The sample shows about 230,000 distinct CDR3 sequences, less than 40% of them seen only once. Breast cancer patients provided tissue from their axillary draining lymph nodes. The sequenced material came from axillary lymph node tissue. The origin of the receptors is a female donor with breast cancer. Some clones in this sample may be carry-over from other donors' samples.

This clonotype was counted at least ten times. This chain joins TRBV30 and TRBJ1-6; TRBD1 is a possible D gene (6 bases). Trimming left V 2 bases short and J 10 bases short, with 9 bases between. CDR3 size: 12 residues. Germline V lookup: CDR1 GTSNPN, CDR2 SVGIG (reference sequence). The CDR3 here is CAWSQGRSPLHF. The CDR3 DNA follows: TGTGCCTGGAGTCAGGGGCGATCACCCCTCCACTTT.

This clonotype appeared many times. J is TRBJ1-1 and V is TRBV7-9, with no clear D. V lost 4 bases, J lost 1 base, and 4 bases lay in between. This CDR3 is 12 amino acids long. Germline V CDR1 and CDR2: SEHNR, FQNEAQ (reference sequence). The CDR3 here is CASSWANTEAFF. The CDR3 region has the DNA TGTGCCAGCAGCTGGGCGAACACTGAAGCTTTCTTT.

The V and J genes are TRBV7-2 and TRBJ1-5, with D perhaps TRBD1 (6 bases). Germline V lookup: CDR1 SGHTA, CDR2 FQGNSA. This CDR3 has 12 amino acids. Trimming removed 2 bases at V and 14 bases at J, with 13 bases between. CDR3 DNA: TGTGCCAGCAGCTTAAAAAGGGGGAGCGAGCATTTT. It specifies CASSLKRGSEHF.

In its sample, this clonotype was seen many times. A junction boundary mismatches the germline segment, possibly from a read error. The chain is built from TRBV7-9 and TRBJ1-2, with 8 nucleotides matching TRBD1. The CDR3 length is 15 residues. Germline CDR1 is SEHNR and CDR2 is FQNEAQ (reference sequence). CDR3 sequence reads: CASSKGQGVGYGYPF. CDR3 coding DNA: TGTGCCAGCAGCAAAGGACAGGGTGTGGGCTATGGCTACCCCTTC. Using reference TRBV7-9 and TRBJ1-2 for the parts outside the CDR3, the full variable domain is DTGVSQNPRHKITKRGQNVTFRCDPISEHNRLYWYRQTLGQGPEFLTYFQNEAQLEKSRLLSDRFSAERPKGSFSTLEIQRTEQGDSAMYLCASSKGQGVGYGYPFGSGTRLTVV.

This clonotype was seen repeatedly, ten times or more. The rearrangement links TRBV19 to TRBJ2-3; unclear D gene. V was shortened by 4 bases and J by 5 bases, with 7 bases between the two germline ends. The CDR3 contains 12 residues. Germline values: CDR1 LNHDA, CDR2 SQIVND (reference sequence). The CDR3 protein is CASSTLLDTQYF. As DNA, the CDR3 is TGTGCCAGTAGTACCTTATTAGATACGCAGTATTTT.

The sample holds many counts of this clonotype. This chain links TRBV5-1 with TRBJ2-2, with TRBD2 identical over 9 bases. V shed 5 bases and J 6 bases; nucleotides not matched to a gene: 2. CDR1 and CDR2 from the germline V gene are SGHRS and YFSETQ. This CDR3 comprises 13 residues. The CDR3 is CASSRGGAGELFF. The CDR3 nucleotides read TGCGCCAGCAGTCGCGGGGGGGCCGGGGAGCTGTTTTTT.

The chain couples TRBV2 to TRBJ2-7; 9 bases are shared with TRBD2. Per the germline V gene, CDR1 is SNHLY and CDR2 is FYNNEI. Trimming took 4 bases from V and 1 from J; bases not matched to a gene: 17. The CDR3 length is 19 residues. The CDR3 nucleotides read TGTGCCAGCAGTGCGCCTAGCGGGGTCGCGGGACTAGCATCCTACGAGCAGTACTTC. Translating it yields CASSAPSGVAGLASYEQYF.

In its sample, this clonotype was seen many times. The genes are TRBV10-3 and TRBJ2-3, with 8 bases identical to TRBD1. The CDR3 sequence is 17 residues long. Germline CDR1 ENHRY, CDR2 SYGVKD. Germline trimming cut 6 bases from V and 1 base from J; bases unmatched to any gene: 12. The chain's CDR3 is CAIRDIDRGWGTDTQYF. CDR3 nucleotide sequence: TGTGCCATCAGGGATATTGACAGGGGTTGGGGCACAGATACGCAGTATTTT.

This clonotype was counted many times. The V gene is TRBV7-3, the J gene TRBJ2-2; 8 nucleotides match TRBD1. The CDR3 sequence is 16 residues long. After removal of 4 bases from V and 4 bases from J, the junction contained 8 bases not matched to a gene. CDR1 and CDR2 from the germline V gene are SGHTA and FQGTGA. CDR3 loop: CASSSYRGKSTGELFF. The CDR3 DNA reads as TGTGCCAGCAGCTCCTACAGGGGGAAGTCCACCGGGGAGCTGTTTTTT.

This clonotype was counted many times. V gene TRBV12-3 or TRBV12-4 combines with J gene TRBJ2-1; possibly TRBD2 for D (5 bases). Between the trimmed V and J ends, which lost 2 bases and 7 bases, there was a span of 21 bases. The CDR3 is made up of 17 amino acids. The CDR3 nucleotides read TGTGCCAGCAGTTTATCGTCTCAAAGTCGGGGTAGGAATGAGCAGTTCTTC. Protein product: CASSLSSQSRGRNEQFF.

There are many counts of this clonotype. The CDR3 loop reads CASRRTGGLPYEQYF. The CDR3 DNA follows: TGTGCCAGCAGGCGGACAGGGGGCTTGCCGTACGAGCAGTACTTC. The V call is TRBV12-3 or TRBV12-4, the J call TRBJ2-7; 11 nucleotides line up with TRBD1. Unmatched junction bases numbered 8, after V lost 6 bases and J lost 4 bases. The CDR3 consists of 15 residues.

This clonotype has at least ten counts. V gene TRBV5-1 combines with J gene TRBJ2-1; no reliable D call. Trimming removed 0 bases at V and 9 bases at J, with 16 bases between. The CDR3 has 15 residues. CDR1 is SGHRS and CDR2 is YFSETQ in the germline V gene. The CDR3 reads CASSLEGPPLSEQFF. DNA for the CDR3: TGCGCCAGCAGCTTGGAGGGCCCCCCCCTTAGTGAGCAGTTCTTC.

Only one count was recorded for this clonotype. The CDR3 region is CASRQGAGEQYF. Here the CDR3 DNA reads TGTGCCAGCAGGCAGGGGGCTGGAGAGCAGTACTTC. This chain uses TRBV2 with TRBJ2-7; the match to TRBD1 covers 8 bases. V lost 6 bases, J lost 7 bases, and 5 bases stayed unmatched. Germline V CDR1 and CDR2: SNHLY, FYNNEI. This CDR3 contains 12 residues.

A remark on this clonotype: Since a much larger clone is just one base distant, this may be a read error. V is TRBV3-1 and J is TRBJ1-3; D is unresolved. The CDR3 is 14 residues long. Trimming removed 4 bases from V and 0 bases from J, with 7 bases in between. Germline V gene data show CDR1 as LGHDT and CDR2 as YNNKEL (reference sequence). The CDR3 region is CASSRVGSGNTIYF. The CDR3 DNA reads TGTGCCAGCAGCCGAGTCGGCTCTGGAAACACCATATATTTT.

This chain connects TRBV20-1 to TRBJ2-2, with 12 bases fitting TRBD1. V shed 3 bases and J 7 bases; nucleotides not matched to a gene: 6. The CDR3 loop spans 15 amino acids. Germline CDR1 and CDR2: DFQATT and SNEGSKA (reference sequence). CDR3 protein: CSASRDRGRIGELFF. The CDR3, as DNA: TGCAGTGCTAGCCGGGACAGGGGGCGTATCGGGGAGCTGTTTTTT.

This clonotype was recorded at least ten times. This sequence joins TRBV4-1 and TRBJ2-7; D not certain. The CDR3 is 14 amino acids. The V and J ends lost 1 base and 5 bases respectively, with 12 bases between them. The V gene's germline CDR1 is MGHRA and CDR2 YSYEKL. The CDR3 nucleotides read TGCGCCAGCAGCCAAGTGGTGCAGCAAGACGAGCAGTACTTC. Residues: CASSQVVQQDEQYF.

Note on this clonotype: This clone may be a read error of a much larger clone one base away. This chain joins TRBV20-1 and TRBJ2-7, with 9 bases fitting TRBD2. Looked up from germline, CDR1 is DFQATT and CDR2 is SNEGSKA (reference sequence). This CDR3 comprises 13 residues. The CDR3 nucleotides read TGCAGTGGGACCCTAGCGGGATCCTACGCGCAGTACTTC. Its protein is CSGTLAGSYAQYF.

J is TRBJ2-2 and V is TRBV20-1; D is unclear. Germline assignment: CDR1 DFQATT and CDR2 SNEGSKA (reference sequence). CDR3 length: 9 amino acids. V lost 2 bases and J 9 bases, leaving 1 base between the germline ends. CDR3 loop: CSARRELFF. The CDR3 coding sequence is TGCAGTGCTAGACGGGAGCTGTTTTTT.

The table lists this clonotype with a few counts. A much larger clone sits a single nucleotide away, making a read error possible. As the CDR3 is not closed by the conserved phenylalanine or tryptophan, this likely results from a read error. This chain uses TRBV7-2 with TRBJ2-1; 7 nucleotides agree with TRBD1. With 6 bases clipped from V and 1 base from J, the junction kept 3 bases outside the gene matches. CDR1 is SGHTA, CDR2 FQGNSA, per germline. The CDR3 runs to 14 residues. The CDR3 coding sequence is TGTGCCAGCAGATGGGACAGTTCCTACAATGAGCAGTTCTGC. It encodes CASRWDSSYNEQFC.

This clonotype was counted only a few times. This may come from a read error, since a much larger clone is one base off. This chain joins TRBV9 and TRBJ2-1, with a possible D match to TRBD2 (6 bases). The CDR3 has 15 amino acids. Germline values: CDR1 SGDLS, CDR2 YYNGEE. CDR3 nucleotides: TGTGCCAGCAGCGTAGCGGGGGAAAGCTACAATGAGCCGTTCTTC. This translates into CASSVAGESYNEPFF.

This clonotype was seen only once. The CDR3 region is CSAERLAGGDQPQHF. CDR3 DNA: TGCAGTGCTGAAAGACTAGCGGGGGGGGACCAGCCCCAGCATTTT. The J gene is TRBJ1-5, the V gene TRBV20-1, with a possible D match to TRBD1 (5 bases). The CDR3 length is 15 residues. Trimming left V 5 bases short and J 7 bases short, with 21 bases between. Germline V gene sequence: CDR1 DFQATT, CDR2 SNEGSKA (reference sequence).

This clonotype has at least ten counts. J is TRBJ2-1 and V is TRBV10-3; the match to TRBD2 covers 9 bases. The CDR3 is 18 amino acids. J lost 1 base, V lost 3 bases, and 10 bases had no gene match. Germline CDR1 and CDR2: ENHRY and SYGVKD. The CDR3 is CAISDSSGIGLSYNEQFF. In nucleotides, the CDR3 is TGTGCCATCAGTGATTCTAGCGGGATTGGGTTATCCTACAATGAGCAGTTCTTC.

The table lists this clonotype with a few counts. This rearrangement joins TRBV27 to TRBJ2-5, with D perhaps given as TRBD1 or TRBD2 (6 bases each). The V end lost 9 bases, the J end lost 6 bases, and 14 bases lay between the germline ends. The CDR3 sequence is 12 residues long. Germline lookup yields CDR1 MNHEY and CDR2 SMNVEV (reference sequence). As DNA, the CDR3 is TGTGCCAGTCGGTCGGGGGCCAAGACCCAGTACTTC. It codes for CASRSGAKTQYF.

Concerning this clonotype itself: A much larger clone is a single base away; this may be a read error. The chain uses TRBV14 and TRBJ2-5; 7 positions match TRBD2. The CDR3 is made up of 14 amino acids. Germline values: CDR1 SGHDN, CDR2 FVKESK. The chain's CDR3 is CAGSSYGGRETQSF. The CDR3 DNA reads TGTGCCGGCAGCTCCTATGGAGGGAGGGAGACCCAGTCCTTC.

The chain uses TRBV24-1 and TRBJ2-5, with D perhaps matching TRBD1 (6 bases). This CDR3 contains 17 residues. CDR1 KGHDR and CDR2 SFDVKD come from the germline V gene. V was clipped by 2 bases and J by 2 bases, with 17 bases between them. In DNA, the CDR3 is TGTGCCACCAGTGATTCCCGACCGACAGGTCGGCAAGAGACCCAGTACTTC. It encodes CATSDSRPTGRQETQYF.

Worth noting for this clonotype: Given the absence of the conserved phenylalanine or tryptophan at the CDR3 end, a read error is likely. This chain connects TRBV7-2 to TRBJ2-5; 7 bases fit TRBD1. The J call could be wrong; TRBJ2-7 is a better fit for the DNA end. Germline V gene data show CDR1 as SGHTA and CDR2 as FQGNSA. CDR3 length: 14 residues. CDR3: CASSLGTVSYEQYL. The CDR3 nucleotides read TGCGCCAGCAGCTTAGGGACAGTCTCCTACGAGCAGTACCTC.

This clonotype appeared many times. The conserved phenylalanine or tryptophan is not found at the CDR3 terminus, so this likely reflects a read error. The V call is TRBV5-1, the J call TRBJ2-7; 12 bases map to TRBD2. V trimming: 4 bases; J trimming: 3 bases; junction bases outside the gene matches: 5. There are 15 residues in the CDR3. The germline gives CDR1 SGHRS, CDR2 YFSETQ. As DNA, the CDR3 is TGCGCCAGCAGCGAGACTAGCGGGAGCTTCTACGAGCAGTACCTC. It specifies CASSETSGSFYEQYL.

The table lists this clonotype with many counts. This sequence joins TRBV24-1 and TRBJ2-2, with 7 bases lining up with TRBD1. Losses at the gene ends were 7 bases for V and 0 bases for J; bases not matched to a gene: 1. Germline V gene lookup returns CDR1 KGHDR and CDR2 SFDVKD. The CDR3 extends over 14 amino acids. The CDR3 loop reads CATRGGPNTGELFF. CDR3 bases: TGTGCCACCAGAGGGGGCCCGAACACCGGGGAGCTGTTTTTT.

This clonotype came up once. This chain uses TRBV29-1 with TRBJ1-4; TRBD1 matches at 9 bases. The CDR3 has 15 amino acids. CDR1 and CDR2 (germline): SQVTM, ANQGSEA. V was pared by 8 bases and J by 6 bases, with 13 bases of the junction left unmatched. CDR3 nucleotide sequence: TGCAGCACCCGCGGGGGGACAGGGTTTGATGAAAAACTGTTTTTT. This encodes CSTRGGTGFDEKLFF.

Concerning this clonotype itself: A much larger clone differs by one base, so this may be a read error. V usage is TRBV6-5 and J usage is TRBJ2-3; D might be TRBD2 (6 bases). The V gene lost 4 bases and the J gene lost 1 base, with 21 bases spanning the gap. The germline gives CDR1 MNHEY, CDR2 SVGAGI. The CDR3 has 18 residues. CDR3 DNA: TGTGCCAGCAGTTCCTCAACCGGGACTTCCTCTGGCACAGATACGCAGTATTTT. This translates into CASSSSTGTSSGTDTQYF.

The sample holds many counts of this clonotype. The rearrangement links TRBV7-2 to TRBJ2-7; 9 bases are a match to TRBD2. The CDR3 runs to 15 residues. In germline, CDR1 is SGHTA, CDR2 FQGNSA. The trim removed 4 bases at V and 3 bases at J, leaving 7 bases unmatched. CDR3 protein: CASSSAGGKSYEQYF. The CDR3 nucleotides read TGTGCCAGCAGCTCCGCGGGAGGGAAGAGCTACGAGCAGTACTTC.